This T cell receptor beta chain was sequenced for a study of cytomegalovirus exposure and HLA in healthy donors. Primers: 60 Vbeta forward and 13 Jbeta reverse. Only in-frame clones appear in the TCRdb table, and some are missing; sequencing was by immunoSEQ multiplex PCR. Found here are about 140,000 clones; the top ten clones hold 2% to 2.5%. This CDR3 has 16 residues. The junction had 7 bases not matched to a gene; V was cut back by 1 base and J by 4 bases. Germline V gene sequence: CDR1 SGHTA, CDR2 FQGNSA. This receptor was obtained from a woman under 30 in good health and CMV-seronegative. The specimen sequenced was PBMCs. The rearrangement joins TRBV7-2 to TRBJ1-2; 9 positions agree with TRBD1. CDR3 region: CASSLEQGANGYGYTF. CDR3 DNA: TGTGCCAGCAGCTTAGAACAGGGGGCTAACGGCTATGGCTACACCTTC.